This paragraph reports one T cell receptor (beta chain). The record originates from a study of T cell clones after liver transplantation. Data came from immunoSEQ multiplex PCR; TCRdb stores just in-frame clones and leaves some out. The sample lists 60,000 or so clones, about 70% seen once, with more than 7.5% in the top ten. The CDR3 totals 13 residues. V was pared by 7 bases and J by 4 bases, with 11 bases between. Germline CDR1 and CDR2: LNHDA and SQIVND (reference sequence). The chain joins TRBV19 to TRBJ2-1, with D unclear. The TCR was taken from a human patient who received a liver transplant. Some T cells may have originated in the graft donor. The specimen was CD4+ T cells from blood, collected at the 22-month timepoint. The chain's CDR3 is CASTSTPYNEQFF. CDR3 coding DNA: TGTGCCAGTACCTCGACTCCTTACAATGAGCAGTTCTTC. Full variable domain (rest looked up from reference TRBV19 and TRBJ2-1): DGGITQSPKYLFRKEGQNVTLSCEQNLNHDAMYWYRQDPGQGLRLIYYSQIVNDFQKGDIAEGYSVSREKKESFPLTVTSAQKNPTAFYLCASTSTPYNEQFFGPGTRLTVL.